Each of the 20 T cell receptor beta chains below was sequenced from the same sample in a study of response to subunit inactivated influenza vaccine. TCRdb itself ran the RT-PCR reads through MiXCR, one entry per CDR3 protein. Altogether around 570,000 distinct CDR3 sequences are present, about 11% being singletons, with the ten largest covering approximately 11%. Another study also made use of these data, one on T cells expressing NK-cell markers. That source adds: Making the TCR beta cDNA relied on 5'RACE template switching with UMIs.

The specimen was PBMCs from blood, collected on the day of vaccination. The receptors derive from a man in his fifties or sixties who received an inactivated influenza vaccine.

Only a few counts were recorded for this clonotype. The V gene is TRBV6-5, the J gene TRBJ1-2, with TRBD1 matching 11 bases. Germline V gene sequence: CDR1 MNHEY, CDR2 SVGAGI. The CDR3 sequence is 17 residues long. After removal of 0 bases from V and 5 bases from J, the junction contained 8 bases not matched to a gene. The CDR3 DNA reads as TGTGCCAGCAGTTACTCGGACAGGGGGCTTGTCACGTATGGCTACACCTTC. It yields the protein CASSYSDRGLVTYGYTF.

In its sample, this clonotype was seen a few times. The CDR3 sequence: CASSVDGLAGAGKNIQYF. As DNA, the CDR3 is TGTGCCAGCAGCGTAGATGGACTAGCGGGGGCCGGAAAAAACATTCAGTACTTC. The chain combines TRBV9 with TRBJ2-4, with TRBD2 identical over 13 bases. The germline gives CDR1 SGDLS, CDR2 YYNGEE. The J segment lost 4 bases and the V segment lost 0 bases, leaving 7 bases of the junction unmatched. This CDR3 region has 18 residues.

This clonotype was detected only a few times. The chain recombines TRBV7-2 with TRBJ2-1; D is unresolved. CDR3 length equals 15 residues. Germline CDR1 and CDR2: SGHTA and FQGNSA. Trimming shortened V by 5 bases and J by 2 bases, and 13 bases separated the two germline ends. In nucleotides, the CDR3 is TGTGCCAGCAGCCCCGGGTTTGGCCCCTACAATGAGCAGTTCTTC. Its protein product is CASSPGFGPYNEQFF. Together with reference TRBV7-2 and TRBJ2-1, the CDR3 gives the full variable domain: GAGVSQSPSNKVTEKGKDVELRCDPISGHTALYWYRQSLGQGLEFLIYFQGNSAPDKSGLPSDRFSAERTGGSVSTLTIQRTQQEDSAVYLCASSPGFGPYNEQFFGPGTRLTVL.

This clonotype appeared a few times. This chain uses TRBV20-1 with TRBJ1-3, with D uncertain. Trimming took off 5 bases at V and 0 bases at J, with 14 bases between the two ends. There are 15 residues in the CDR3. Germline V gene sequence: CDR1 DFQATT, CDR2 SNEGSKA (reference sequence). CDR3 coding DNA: TGCAGTGCTCAAATGAGAGGGAGCTCTGGAAACACCATATATTTT. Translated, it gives CSAQMRGSSGNTIYF.

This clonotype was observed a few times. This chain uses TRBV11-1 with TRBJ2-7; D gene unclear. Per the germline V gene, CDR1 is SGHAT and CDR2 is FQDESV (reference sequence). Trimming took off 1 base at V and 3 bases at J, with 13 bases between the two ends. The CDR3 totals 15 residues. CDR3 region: CASSLVQATGYEQYF. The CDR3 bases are TGTGCCAGCAGCTTAGTCCAGGCGACCGGCTACGAGCAGTACTTC. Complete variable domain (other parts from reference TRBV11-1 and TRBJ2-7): EAEVAQSPRYKITEKSQAVAFWCDPISGHATLYWYRQILGQGPELLVQFQDESVVDDSQLPKDRFSAERLKGVDSTLKIQPAELGDSAMYLCASSLVQATGYEQYFGPGTRLTVT.

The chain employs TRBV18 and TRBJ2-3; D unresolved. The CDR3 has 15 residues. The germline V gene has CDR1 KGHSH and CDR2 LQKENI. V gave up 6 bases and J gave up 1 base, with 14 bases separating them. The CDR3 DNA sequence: TGTGCCAGCTCGCCTAGGGTGACGGGCACAGATACGCAGTATTTT. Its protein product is CASSPRVTGTDTQYF.

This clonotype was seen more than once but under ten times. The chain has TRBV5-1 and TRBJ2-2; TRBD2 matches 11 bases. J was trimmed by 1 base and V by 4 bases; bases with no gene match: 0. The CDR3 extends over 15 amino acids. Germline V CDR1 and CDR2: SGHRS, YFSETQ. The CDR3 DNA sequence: TGCGCCAGCAGCGGGACTAGCGGGAACACCGGGGAGCTGTTTTTT. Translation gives CASSGTSGNTGELFF.

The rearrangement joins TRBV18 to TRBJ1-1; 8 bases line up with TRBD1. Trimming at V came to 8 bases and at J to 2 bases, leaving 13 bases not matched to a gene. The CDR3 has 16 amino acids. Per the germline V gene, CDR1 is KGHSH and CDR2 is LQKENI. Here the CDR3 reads CASRPETGVGNTEAFF. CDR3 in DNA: TGTGCCAGCCGCCCAGAGACAGGGGTGGGAAACACTGAAGCTTTCTTT.

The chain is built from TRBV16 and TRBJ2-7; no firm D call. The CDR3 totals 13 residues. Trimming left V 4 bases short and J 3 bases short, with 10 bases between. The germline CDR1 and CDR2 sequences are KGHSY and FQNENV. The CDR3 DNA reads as TGTGCCAGCAGCCTGTCCAGGCACTACGAGCAGTACTTC. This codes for CASSLSRHYEQYF.

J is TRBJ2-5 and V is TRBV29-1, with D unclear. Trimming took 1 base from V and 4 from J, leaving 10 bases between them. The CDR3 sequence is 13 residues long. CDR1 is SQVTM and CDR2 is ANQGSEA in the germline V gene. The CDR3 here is CSVEGDKTETQYF. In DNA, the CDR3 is TGCAGCGTTGAAGGTGACAAGACAGAGACCCAGTACTTC.

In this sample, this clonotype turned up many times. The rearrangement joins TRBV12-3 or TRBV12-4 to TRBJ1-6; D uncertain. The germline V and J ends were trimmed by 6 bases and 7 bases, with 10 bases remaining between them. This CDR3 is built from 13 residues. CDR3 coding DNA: TGTGCCAGCAGGATCGAGCGGAATTCACCCCTCCACTTT. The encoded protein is CASRIERNSPLHF.

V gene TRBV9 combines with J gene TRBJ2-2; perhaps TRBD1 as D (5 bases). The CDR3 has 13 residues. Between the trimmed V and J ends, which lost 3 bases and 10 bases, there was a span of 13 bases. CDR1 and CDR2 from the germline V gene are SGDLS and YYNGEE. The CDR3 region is CASSAGSLPELFF. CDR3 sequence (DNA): TGTGCCAGCAGCGCAGGGTCCCTCCCGGAGCTGTTTTTT. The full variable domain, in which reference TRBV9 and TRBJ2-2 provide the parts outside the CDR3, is DSGVTQTPKHLITATGQRVTLRCSPRSGDLSVYWYQQSLDQGLQFLIQYYNGEERAKGNILERFSAQQFPDLHSELNLSSLELGDSALYFCASSAGSLPELFFGEGSRLTVL.

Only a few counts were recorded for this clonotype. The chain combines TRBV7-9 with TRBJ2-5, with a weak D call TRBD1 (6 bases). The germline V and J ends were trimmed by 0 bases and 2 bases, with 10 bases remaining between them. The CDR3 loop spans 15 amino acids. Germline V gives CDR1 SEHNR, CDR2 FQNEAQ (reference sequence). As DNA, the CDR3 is TGTGCCAGCAGCTTAGCGGGACACCTACAAGAGACCCAGTACTTC. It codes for CASSLAGHLQETQYF.

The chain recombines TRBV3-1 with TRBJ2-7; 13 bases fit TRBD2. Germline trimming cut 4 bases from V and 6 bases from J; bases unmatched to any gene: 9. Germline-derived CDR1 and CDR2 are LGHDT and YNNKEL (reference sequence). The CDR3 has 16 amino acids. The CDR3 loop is CASSPGGGLAGVEQYF. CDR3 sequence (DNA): TGTGCCAGCAGCCCCGGAGGAGGACTAGCGGGAGTCGAGCAGTACTTC.

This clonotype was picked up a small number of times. The CDR3 DNA is TGTGCCAGCAGCCCCTGGTCACCCCTAGGCACCGGGGAGCTGTTTTTT. It translates to CASSPWSPLGTGELFF. The chain employs TRBV7-2 and TRBJ2-2; no clear D. CDR3 length equals 16 residues. From germline, CDR1 is SGHTA and CDR2 FQGNSA. Deletions cut 5 bases from V and 4 bases from J, with 17 bases between.

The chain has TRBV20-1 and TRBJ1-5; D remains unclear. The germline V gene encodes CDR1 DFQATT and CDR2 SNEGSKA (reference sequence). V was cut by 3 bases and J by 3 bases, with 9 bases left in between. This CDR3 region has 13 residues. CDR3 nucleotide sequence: TGCAGTGCTAGGAGGGCATTCAATCAGCCCCAGCATTTT. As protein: CSARRAFNQPQHF.

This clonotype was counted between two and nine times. The CDR3 region has the DNA TGTGCCAGCAGTTTATCGGATGGGACAGGGGTTGAAAAACTGTTTTTT. Protein product: CASSLSDGTGVEKLFF. The chain uses TRBV27 and TRBJ1-4; 10 nucleotides match TRBD1. V was clipped by 0 bases and J by 7 bases; unmatched bases: 5. Looked up from germline, CDR1 is MNHEY and CDR2 is SMNVEV (reference sequence). The CDR3 has 16 residues.

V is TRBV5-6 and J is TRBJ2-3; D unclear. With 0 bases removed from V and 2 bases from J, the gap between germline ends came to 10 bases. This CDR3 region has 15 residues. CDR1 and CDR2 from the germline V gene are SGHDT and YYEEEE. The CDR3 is CASSLAEVITDTQYF. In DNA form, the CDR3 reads TGTGCCAGCAGCTTGGCCGAGGTGATCACAGATACGCAGTATTTT.

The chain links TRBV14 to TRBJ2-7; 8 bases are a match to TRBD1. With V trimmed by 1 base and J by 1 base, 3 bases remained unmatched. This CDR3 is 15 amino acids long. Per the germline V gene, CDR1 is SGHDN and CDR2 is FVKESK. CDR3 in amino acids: CASSQGQGLSYEQYF. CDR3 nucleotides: TGTGCCAGCAGCCAAGGACAGGGGTTATCCTACGAGCAGTACTTC.

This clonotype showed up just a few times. This CDR3 is CASRRLERSSGANVLTF. The CDR3 nucleotides are TGTGCCAGCAGACGACTAGAGCGTAGCTCTGGGGCCAACGTCCTGACTTTC. This rearrangement joins TRBV6-1 to TRBJ2-6, with D possibly TRBD2 on 6 matching bases. CDR1 MNHNS and CDR2 SASEGT come from the germline V gene. Between the trimmed V and J ends, which lost 6 bases and 0 bases, there was a span of 15 bases. The CDR3 covers 17 residues.